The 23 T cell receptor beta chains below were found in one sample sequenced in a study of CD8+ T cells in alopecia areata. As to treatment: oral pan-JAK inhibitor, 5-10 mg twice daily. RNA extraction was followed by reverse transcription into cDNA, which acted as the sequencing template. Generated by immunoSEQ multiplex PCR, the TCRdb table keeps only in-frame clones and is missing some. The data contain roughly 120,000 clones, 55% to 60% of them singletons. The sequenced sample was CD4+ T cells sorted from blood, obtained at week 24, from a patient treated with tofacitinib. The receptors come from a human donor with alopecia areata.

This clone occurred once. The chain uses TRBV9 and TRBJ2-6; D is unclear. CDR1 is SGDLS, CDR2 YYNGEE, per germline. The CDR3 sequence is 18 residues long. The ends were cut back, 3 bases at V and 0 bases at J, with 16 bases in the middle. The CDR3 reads CASSALPGQASGANVLTF. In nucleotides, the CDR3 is TGTGCCAGCAGCGCTCTACCCGGGCAGGCCTCTGGGGCCAACGTCCTGACTTTC.

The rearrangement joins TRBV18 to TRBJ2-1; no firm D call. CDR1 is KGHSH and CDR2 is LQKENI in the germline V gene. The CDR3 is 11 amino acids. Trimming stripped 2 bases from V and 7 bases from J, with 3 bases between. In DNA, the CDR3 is TGTGCCAGCTCACCAGGGAATGAGCAGTTCTTC. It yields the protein CASSPGNEQFF.

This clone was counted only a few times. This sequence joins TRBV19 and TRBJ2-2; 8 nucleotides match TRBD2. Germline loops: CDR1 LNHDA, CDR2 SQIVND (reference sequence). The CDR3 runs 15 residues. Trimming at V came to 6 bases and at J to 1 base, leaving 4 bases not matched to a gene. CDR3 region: CASSPGGVNTGELFF. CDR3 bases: TGTGCCAGTAGCCCCGGGGGGGTGAACACCGGGGAGCTGTTTTTT.

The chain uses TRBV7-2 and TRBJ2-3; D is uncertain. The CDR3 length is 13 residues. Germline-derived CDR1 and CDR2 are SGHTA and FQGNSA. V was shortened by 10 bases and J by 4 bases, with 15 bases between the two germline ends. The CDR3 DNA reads TGTGCCACCTCGGGTCTAGGGCCAGATACGCAGTATTTT. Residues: CATSGLGPDTQYF.

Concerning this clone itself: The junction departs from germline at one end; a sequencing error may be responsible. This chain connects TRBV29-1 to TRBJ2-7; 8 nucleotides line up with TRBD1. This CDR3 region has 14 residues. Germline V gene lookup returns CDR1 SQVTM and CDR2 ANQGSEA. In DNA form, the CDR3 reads TGCAGCGTGGAAGGACAGGGAGTGTTCTACGAGCAGTACTTC. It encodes CSVEGQGVFYEQYF.

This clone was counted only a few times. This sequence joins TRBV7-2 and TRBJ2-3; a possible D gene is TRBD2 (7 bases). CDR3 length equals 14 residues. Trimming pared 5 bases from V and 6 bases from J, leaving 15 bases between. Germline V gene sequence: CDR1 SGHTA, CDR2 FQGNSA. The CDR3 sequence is CASSRGGGVDTQYF. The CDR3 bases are TGTGCCAGCAGCCGCGGGGGCGGGGTTGATACGCAGTATTTT.

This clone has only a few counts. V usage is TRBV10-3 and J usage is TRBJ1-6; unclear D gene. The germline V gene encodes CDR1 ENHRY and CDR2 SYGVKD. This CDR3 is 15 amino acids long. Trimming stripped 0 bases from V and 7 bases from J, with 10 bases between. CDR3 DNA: TGTGCCATCAGTGAGTCGACGGGGTTAAATTCACCCCTCCACTTT. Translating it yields CAISESTGLNSPLHF.

CDR3 bases: TGTGCCAGCAGCTTCGGTCTAGCGGTACAAGAGACCCAGTACTTC. Amino acid sequence: CASSFGLAVQETQYF. V is TRBV5-6 and J is TRBJ2-5; 7 bases agree with TRBD2. This CDR3 region has 15 residues. From germline, CDR1 is SGHDT and CDR2 YYEEEE. After removal of 2 bases from V and 2 bases from J, the junction contained 6 bases not matched to a gene.

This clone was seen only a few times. In DNA form, the CDR3 reads TGCAGCGTTGGAGCAGGGTCCTACAATGAGCAGTTCTTC. As protein: CSVGAGSYNEQFF. The rearrangement links TRBV29-1 to TRBJ2-1, with D perhaps matching TRBD1 (5 bases). The CDR3 runs to 13 residues. From germline, CDR1 is SQVTM and CDR2 ANQGSEA. V lost 4 bases to trimming and J lost 1 base, with 8 bases between them.

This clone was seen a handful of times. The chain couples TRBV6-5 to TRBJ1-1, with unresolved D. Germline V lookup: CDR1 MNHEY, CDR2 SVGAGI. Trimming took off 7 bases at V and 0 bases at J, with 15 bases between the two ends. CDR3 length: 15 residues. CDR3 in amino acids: CASINSGGLNTEAFF. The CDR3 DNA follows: TGTGCCAGCATCAACTCGGGAGGGCTGAACACTGAAGCTTTCTTT.

The CDR3 region has the DNA TGCAGCGTGCGACAGGGAAATCAGCCCCAGCATTTT. Protein product: CSVRQGNQPQHF. The genes are TRBV29-1 and TRBJ1-5; the match to TRBD1 covers 7 bases. V gave up 6 bases and J gave up 4 bases; unmatched junction bases: 3. Germline V gives CDR1 SQVTM, CDR2 ANQGSEA. This CDR3 contains 12 residues.

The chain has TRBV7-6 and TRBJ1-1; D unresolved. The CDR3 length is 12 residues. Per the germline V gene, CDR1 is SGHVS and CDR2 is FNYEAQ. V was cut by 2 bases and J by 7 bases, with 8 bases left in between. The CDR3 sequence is CASSLILSEAFF. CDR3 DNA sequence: TGTGCCAGCAGCTTAATTTTGAGTGAAGCTTTCTTT.

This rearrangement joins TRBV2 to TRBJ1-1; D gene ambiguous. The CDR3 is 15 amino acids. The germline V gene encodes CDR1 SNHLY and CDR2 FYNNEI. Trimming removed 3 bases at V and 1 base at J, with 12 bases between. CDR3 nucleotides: TGTGCCAGCAGTGAGGGCGGAGCAGGGAACACTGAAGCTTTCTTT. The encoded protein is CASSEGGAGNTEAFF.

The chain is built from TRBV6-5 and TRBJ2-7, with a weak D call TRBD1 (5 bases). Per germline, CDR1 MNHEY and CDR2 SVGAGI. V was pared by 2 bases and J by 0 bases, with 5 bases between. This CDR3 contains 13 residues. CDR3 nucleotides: TGTGCCAGCAGTTACAGGGGCTCCTACGAGCAGTACTTC. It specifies CASSYRGSYEQYF.

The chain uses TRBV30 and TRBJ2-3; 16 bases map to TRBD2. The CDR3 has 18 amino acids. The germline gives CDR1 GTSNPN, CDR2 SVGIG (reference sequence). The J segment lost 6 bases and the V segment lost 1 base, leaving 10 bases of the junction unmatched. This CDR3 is CAWSAPGTSGGASDTQYF. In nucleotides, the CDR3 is TGTGCCTGGAGTGCCCCCGGGACTAGCGGGGGGGCATCGGATACGCAGTATTTT.

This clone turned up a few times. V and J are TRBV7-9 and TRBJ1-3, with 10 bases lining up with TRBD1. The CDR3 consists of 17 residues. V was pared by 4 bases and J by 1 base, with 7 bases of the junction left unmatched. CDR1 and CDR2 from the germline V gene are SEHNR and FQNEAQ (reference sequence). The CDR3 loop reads CASSSRQGARSGNTIYF. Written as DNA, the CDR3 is TGTGCCAGCAGCTCGCGACAGGGGGCGCGATCTGGAAACACCATATATTTT.

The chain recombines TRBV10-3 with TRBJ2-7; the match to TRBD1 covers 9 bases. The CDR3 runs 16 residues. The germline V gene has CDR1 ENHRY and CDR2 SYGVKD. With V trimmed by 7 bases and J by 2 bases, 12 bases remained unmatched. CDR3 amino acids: CAIMRTGGGRAYEQYF. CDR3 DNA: TGTGCCATCATGAGAACAGGGGGCGGTAGGGCCTACGAGCAGTACTTC.

CDR3 nucleotides: TGTGCCAGCAGCGTAGCTGGTTTCGACACCGGGGAGCTGTTTTTT. It is translated as CASSVAGFDTGELFF. The chain recombines TRBV9 with TRBJ2-2; D not certain. The CDR3 spans 15 residues. V shed 0 bases and J shed 3 bases, with 9 bases lying between them. CDR1 is SGDLS and CDR2 is YYNGEE in the germline V gene.

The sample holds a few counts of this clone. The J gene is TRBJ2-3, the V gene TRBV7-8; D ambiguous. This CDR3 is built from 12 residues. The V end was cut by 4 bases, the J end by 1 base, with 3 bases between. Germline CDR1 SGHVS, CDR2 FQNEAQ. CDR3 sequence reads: CASSSGTDTQYF. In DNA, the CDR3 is TGTGCCAGCAGCTCGGGCACAGATACGCAGTATTTT.

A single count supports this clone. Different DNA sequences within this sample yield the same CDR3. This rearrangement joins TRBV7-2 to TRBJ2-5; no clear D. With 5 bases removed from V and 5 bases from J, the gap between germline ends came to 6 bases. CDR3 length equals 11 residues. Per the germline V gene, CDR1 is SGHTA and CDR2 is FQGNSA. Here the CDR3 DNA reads TGTGCCAGCAGCCCCGGGGAGACCCAGTACTTC. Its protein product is CASSPGETQYF.

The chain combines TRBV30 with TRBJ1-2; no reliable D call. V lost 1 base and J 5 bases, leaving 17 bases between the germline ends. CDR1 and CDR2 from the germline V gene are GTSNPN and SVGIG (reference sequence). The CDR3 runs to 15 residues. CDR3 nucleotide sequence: TGTGCCTGGAGTGCGCAAGGGTCCCCCCTTTATGGCTACACCTTC. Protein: CAWSAQGSPLYGYTF.

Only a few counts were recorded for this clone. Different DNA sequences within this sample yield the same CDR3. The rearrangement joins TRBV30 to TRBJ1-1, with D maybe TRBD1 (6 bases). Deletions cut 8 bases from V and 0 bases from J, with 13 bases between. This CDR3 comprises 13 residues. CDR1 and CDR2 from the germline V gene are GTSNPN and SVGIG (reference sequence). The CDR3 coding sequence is TGTGCCGGCTACAGGGCCATGAACACTGAAGCTTTCTTT. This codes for CAGYRAMNTEAFF.

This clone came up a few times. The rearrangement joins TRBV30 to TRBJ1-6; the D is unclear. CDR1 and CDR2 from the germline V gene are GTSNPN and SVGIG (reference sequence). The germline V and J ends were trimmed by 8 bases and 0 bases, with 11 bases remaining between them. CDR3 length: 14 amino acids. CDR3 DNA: TGTGCCGGGCGAGGAAGCTCCTATAATTCACCCCTCCACTTT. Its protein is CAGRGSSYNSPLHF.